This TCR beta chain came from a study of graft-versus-host responses after intestinal transplantation. Study-level results: Early declines in HvG clones that occurred post-transplant were associated with peak circulating GvH clone levels.

This CDR3 is built from 18 residues. V shed 0 bases and J shed 0 bases, with 19 bases lying between them. CDR1 and CDR2 from the germline V gene are SGHRS and YFSETQ. Concerning this clone itself: What it binds is unknown.

Generated by immunoSEQ multiplex PCR, the TCRdb table keeps only in-frame clones and is missing some. The table lists 80,000 to 100,000 clones, roughly 87% of them singletons, with about a sixth in the top ten. The chain carries TRBV5-1 and TRBJ2-7; possible D gene TRBD2, 5 bases. The starting material was unstimulated CD8+ T cells sorted from spleen or lymph node cells, obtained before intestinal transplant. The source is a human donor who received an intestinal transplant. As DNA, the CDR3 is TGCGCCAGCAGCTTGGCGGGTAGGCTGGGAGTGATCTCCTACGAGCAGTACTTC. Protein product: CASSLAGRLGVISYEQYF.